The rows below give T cell receptor beta chains drawn from one sample of a study of identifying expanded T cells in peripheral blood. Sequencing used immunoSEQ multiplex PCR; TCRdb keeps in-frame clones, though not all of them. The data contain about 120,000 clones, roughly 82% of them singletons. Sequenced material: blood. Receptor source: a person aged 18 to 70 in good health. Both conserved end residues are trimmed from each CDR3. D genes are given only for firm matches.

D	J	V	CDR3
TRBD2	TRBJ2-7	TRBV7-2	ASSLRPASGGSEQY
NA	TRBJ1-6	TRBV25-1	ASGWAGIGNSPLH
NA	TRBJ1-1	TRBV11-3	ASRIDLGDTEAF
NA	TRBJ1-5	TRBV19	ASSTFGGPQPQH
NA	TRBJ1-2	TRBV6-6	ASSQTGRANYGYT
TRBD1	TRBJ1-5	TRBV27	ASSILGTGGSNQPQH
NA	TRBJ1-2	TRBV30	AWGFEDSYGYT
TRBD1	TRBJ2-1	TRBV7-9	ASSPWDRSSYNEQF
NA	TRBJ2-5	TRBV10-3	AAGERQETQY
NA	TRBJ1-4	TRBV5-6	ASSLVMGVLF
TRBD1	TRBJ1-3	TRBV6-5	ASSYSQGAGGNTIY
NA	TRBJ2-7	TRBV29-1	SVTQQGSEQY
NA	TRBJ1-2	TRBV2	ASDTGSAGYGYT
NA	TRBJ2-1	TRBV4-3	ASSQILIISGGAGYNEQF
NA	TRBJ2-1	TRBV14	ASSQDRGSQTDNEQF
TRBD1	TRBJ1-2	TRBV11-2	ASSPHPGQRRGYT
TRBD1	TRBJ1-6	TRBV30	ACTGQGRTPLH
NA	TRBJ1-6	TRBV18	ASSRKDSSYNSPLH
NA	TRBJ1-3	TRBV7-3	ASSFGQPGNTIY
NA	TRBJ1-1	TRBV12-5	ASGNTRGSNTEAF
NA	TRBJ2-7	TRBV6-1	ASSVDRSYEQY
NA	TRBJ2-7	TRBV6-1	ASSEILRIYEQY
TRBD1	TRBJ2-6	TRBV7-2	ASSFLRRGGSGANVLT
TRBD2	TRBJ2-2	TRBV7-6	ASSVLAGKNTGELF
NA	TRBJ2-7	TRBV5-1	ASSTNPGPQNYEQY
NA	TRBJ1-5	TRBV6-1	ASSERNRPPQGQPQH
NA	TRBJ1-4	TRBV19	ASSIGGGWEKLF
TRBD1	TRBJ1-3	TRBV5-1	ASSLGQGGNTIY
TRBD2	TRBJ2-5	TRBV7-9	ASSHRNKLAGLETQY
NA	TRBJ1-2	TRBV6-4	ASSDSHRNDYGYT
NA	TRBJ2-7	TRBV6-1	ASRTERTYEQY
NA	TRBJ2-1	TRBV9	ASSVGGDSYNEQF
NA	TRBJ2-7	TRBV2	ASSEEERVAGYEQY
TRBD1	TRBJ1-6	TRBV7-2	ASSLAGWGQGFSPLH
TRBD1	TRBJ2-1	TRBV4-1	ASSQIWEQGSYNEQF
NA	TRBJ1-2	TRBV14	ASSQDPWPNYGYT
TRBD1	TRBJ1-6	TRBV9	ASSRDRGISGSPLH
TRBD1	TRBJ2-7	TRBV7-8	ASSRRGQYEQY
NA	TRBJ2-3	TRBV5-1	ASSLGATGDTQY
NA	TRBJ2-5	TRBV6-5	ASSLSDNQETQY
NA	TRBJ1-2	TRBV5-5	ASSLQGNYGYT
NA	TRBJ1-2	TRBV19	ASSMGEWYGYT
NA	TRBJ1-1	TRBV5-6	ASSSETLNTEAF
TRBD1	TRBJ1-2	TRBV7-9	ASSSDRAWYGYT
TRBD2	TRBJ2-1	TRBV10-3	AISDGLAGGQSYNEQF
NA	TRBJ1-5	TRBV19	ASSILPPLRGGNQPQH
NA	TRBJ1-6	TRBV19	ASSMRGSTYNSPLH
NA	TRBJ1-3	TRBV5-1	ASSLAGSATGNTIY
TRBD1	TRBJ1-4	TRBV5-1	ASSIRGTGPEKLF
TRBD1	TRBJ1-2	TRBV6-1	ASSRDRDAYGYT
NA	TRBJ2-1	TRBV5-1	ASSFHQDEGGNEQF
NA	TRBJ1-2	TRBV29-1	SVMREGYGYT